A single sample gave rise to the 8 T cell receptor beta chains below, sequenced in a study of graft-versus-host responses after intestinal transplantation. Clones were sequenced by immunoSEQ multiplex PCR, and TCRdb holds only the in-frame ones, with some missing. The sample includes around 92,000 clones, roughly 83% of them seen just once. The sample in question was PBMCs, obtained 255 days after intestinal transplant. The origin of the receptors is a human patient who received an intestinal transplant, so some T cells may come from the graft donor.

The J gene is TRBJ2-7, the V gene TRBV13; D is perhaps TRBD1 (6 bases). The CDR3 consists of 15 residues. In germline, CDR1 is PRHDT, CDR2 FYEKMQ (reference sequence). Between the trimmed V and J ends, which lost 0 bases and 2 bases, there was a span of 11 bases. CDR3 sequence (DNA): TGTGCCAGCAGCTTAGGGACAGGAATGACCTACGAGCAGTACTTC. It codes for CASSLGTGMTYEQYF.

The chain links TRBV4-1 to TRBJ2-5; maybe TRBD2 (6 bases). Germline V CDR1 and CDR2: MGHRA, YSYEKL. This CDR3 spans 15 amino acids. V gave up 4 bases and J gave up 1 base, with 13 bases separating them. The CDR3 DNA reads TGCGCCAGCAGCCGAATCCCTAGCGTCCAAGAGACCCAGTACTTC. This sequence encodes CASSRIPSVQETQYF.

The chain combines TRBV29-1 with TRBJ2-1; no firm D call. Trimming left V 6 bases short and J 0 bases short, with 12 bases between. Germline V lookup: CDR1 SQVTM, CDR2 ANQGSEA. CDR3 length: 14 residues. DNA of the CDR3: TGCAGCGTACCCGCAGGACCCTCCTACAATGAGCAGTTCTTC. Residues: CSVPAGPSYNEQFF.

The J gene is TRBJ2-2, the V gene TRBV5-4; the match to TRBD2 covers 8 bases. The ends lost 4 bases at V and 7 bases at J; junction bases unmatched: 0. Germline V CDR1 and CDR2: SGHNT, YYREEE (reference sequence). There are 12 residues in the CDR3. The CDR3 protein is CASSRGGGELFF. The CDR3 coding sequence is TGTGCCAGCAGCCGGGGGGGCGGGGAGCTGTTTTTT.

The V call is TRBV27, the J call TRBJ1-4; the D is unclear. V lost 3 bases, J lost 3 bases, and 5 bases lay in between. CDR3 length: 13 residues. In germline, CDR1 is MNHEY, CDR2 SMNVEV (reference sequence). The CDR3 bases are TGTGCCAGCAGTTTGAAGGCTAATGAAAAACTGTTTTTT. Protein sequence: CASSLKANEKLFF. The variable domain in full, with the rest retrieved from reference TRBV27 and TRBJ1-4, is EAQVTQNPRYLITVTGKKLTVTCSQNMNHEYMSWYRQDPGLGLRQIYYSMNVEVTDKGDVPEGYKVSRKEKRNFPLILESPSPNQTSLYFCASSLKANEKLFFGSGTQLSVL.

The rearrangement links TRBV5-4 to TRBJ1-1; 7 nucleotides line up with TRBD1. The trim removed 5 bases at V and 6 bases at J, leaving 13 bases unmatched. The germline V gene encodes CDR1 SGHNT and CDR2 YYREEE (reference sequence). The CDR3 is 15 amino acids. CDR3 residues: CASRYAGQVGAEAFF. CDR3 bases: TGTGCCAGCAGGTACGCCGGACAGGTCGGCGCTGAAGCTTTCTTT.

This chain joins TRBV7-2 and TRBJ2-5, with a tentative D call TRBD1 (6 bases). Trimming shortened V by 5 bases and J by 2 bases, and 15 bases separated the two germline ends. Germline lookup yields CDR1 SGHTA and CDR2 FQGNSA. The CDR3 covers 15 residues. CDR3 sequence (DNA): TGTGCCAGCAGCGGACGATCGGACAGTCAAGAGACCCAGTACTTC. This gives the protein CASSGRSDSQETQYF.

V usage is TRBV27 and J usage is TRBJ2-1, with 9 bases fitting TRBD2. The CDR3 loop spans 14 amino acids. J gave up 9 bases and V 7 bases, and 10 bases lay outside the gene matches. Germline loops: CDR1 MNHEY, CDR2 SMNVEV (reference sequence). DNA of the CDR3: TGTGCCAGCATGGTCGCTAGCGGGGTTACTGAGCAGTTCTTC. This sequence encodes CASMVASGVTEQFF.